One sample yielded the 8 T cell receptor beta chains listed below, sequenced in a study of blood T cell repertoires in COVID-19. Sequencing used immunoSEQ multiplex PCR; TCRdb keeps in-frame clones, though not all of them. The profile shows about 100,000 clones, roughly 92% of them singletons. The source material was peripheral blood. The receptors stem from a man aged 50-60 years with active COVID-19.

The V and J genes are TRBV28 and TRBJ1-3, with a weak D call TRBD1 (6 bases). The germline gives CDR1 MDHEN, CDR2 SYDVKM. The CDR3 spans 15 residues. Trimming took off 10 bases at V and 3 bases at J, with 19 bases between the two ends. CDR3: CATTSTGQIGNTIYF. The CDR3 bases are TGTGCCACCACTTCAACAGGGCAAATTGGAAACACCATATATTTT.

This clone was seen only a few times. V and J are TRBV5-6 and TRBJ1-2, with TRBD1 matching 10 bases. The CDR3 sequence is 14 residues long. CDR1 is SGHDT, CDR2 YYEEEE, per germline. After removal of 3 bases from V and 4 bases from J, the junction contained 3 bases not matched to a gene. In DNA, the CDR3 is TGTGCCAGCAGCTCCGGGACAGGGGTCTATGGCTACACCTTC. This codes for CASSSGTGVYGYTF.

The chain joins TRBV24-1 to TRBJ2-1, with a possible D match to TRBD2 (7 bases). V was cut by 5 bases and J by 7 bases, with 14 bases left in between. Germline V gene sequence: CDR1 KGHDR, CDR2 SFDVKD. The CDR3 runs to 14 residues. CDR3 in DNA: TGTGCCACCAGTGCCCTTAGGGGGGGGAATGAGCAGTTCTTC. It codes for CATSALRGGNEQFF.

This clone was observed a single time. The chain joins TRBV28 to TRBJ2-1; tentatively, D is TRBD2 (5 bases). CDR3 size: 14 residues. The germline V and J ends were trimmed by 7 bases and 8 bases, with 18 bases remaining between them. Germline CDR1 MDHEN, CDR2 SYDVKM. CDR3 loop: CASNPLGELDEQFF. The CDR3 bases are TGTGCCAGCAATCCATTGGGAGAACTTGATGAGCAGTTCTTC.

V usage is TRBV19 and J usage is TRBJ2-3, with D perhaps matching TRBD1 (6 bases). Per germline, CDR1 LNHDA and CDR2 SQIVND (reference sequence). V dropped 11 bases and J dropped 3 bases, with 9 bases sitting between them. The CDR3 extends over 11 amino acids. Written as DNA, the CDR3 is TGTGCCGCCAGGGGTACAGATACGCAGTATTTT. Its protein is CAARGTDTQYF.

This clone showed up just once. The rearrangement joins TRBV24-1 to TRBJ1-1; tentative D call: TRBD1 (6 bases). Germline CDR1 KGHDR, CDR2 SFDVKD. The CDR3 is 17 residues long. V dropped 3 bases and J dropped 0 bases, with 16 bases sitting between them. CDR3 nucleotide sequence: TGTGCCACCAGTGATAATTGGGACACCTACATGAACACTGAAGCTTTCTTT. Translation: CATSDNWDTYMNTEAFF.

The chain recombines TRBV30 with TRBJ2-1; 7 bases are shared with TRBD1. Germline-derived CDR1 and CDR2 are GTSNPN and SVGIG (reference sequence). The V segment lost 2 bases and the J segment 10 bases; nucleotides outside the gene matches: 14. The CDR3 is 15 residues long. As DNA, the CDR3 is TGTGCCTGGAGTCGTCCGGGACAGAGAACATGGGAGCAGTTCTTC. Protein: CAWSRPGQRTWEQFF.

The gene calls are TRBV5-6 and TRBJ2-7, with TRBD1 matching over 8 bases. CDR1 and CDR2 from the germline V gene are SGHDT and YYEEEE. Trimming removed 5 bases from V and 6 bases from J; junction bases left unmatched: 19. The length of the CDR3 is 17 residues. In DNA, the CDR3 is TGTGCCAGCAGTTTTGTGGGACGCGGACAGGGCCATTCCGAGCAGTACTTC. Translation gives CASSFVGRGQGHSEQYF.